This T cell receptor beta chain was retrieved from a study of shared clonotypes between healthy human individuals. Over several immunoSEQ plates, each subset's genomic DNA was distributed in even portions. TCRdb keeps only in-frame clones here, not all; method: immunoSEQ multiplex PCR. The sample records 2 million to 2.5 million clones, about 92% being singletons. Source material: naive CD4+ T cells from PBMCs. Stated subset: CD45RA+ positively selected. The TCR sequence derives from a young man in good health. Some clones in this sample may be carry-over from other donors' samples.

CDR3 region: CASSLSMGSGGTYEQYF. The CDR3 region has the DNA TGTGCCAGCAGTTTAAGTATGGGTAGCGGGGGAACCTACGAGCAGTACTTC. This chain joins TRBV28 and TRBJ2-7; 9 nucleotides align to TRBD2. The CDR3 consists of 17 residues. In germline, CDR1 is MDHEN, CDR2 SYDVKM. The J segment lost 2 bases and the V segment lost 2 bases, leaving 10 bases of the junction unmatched.